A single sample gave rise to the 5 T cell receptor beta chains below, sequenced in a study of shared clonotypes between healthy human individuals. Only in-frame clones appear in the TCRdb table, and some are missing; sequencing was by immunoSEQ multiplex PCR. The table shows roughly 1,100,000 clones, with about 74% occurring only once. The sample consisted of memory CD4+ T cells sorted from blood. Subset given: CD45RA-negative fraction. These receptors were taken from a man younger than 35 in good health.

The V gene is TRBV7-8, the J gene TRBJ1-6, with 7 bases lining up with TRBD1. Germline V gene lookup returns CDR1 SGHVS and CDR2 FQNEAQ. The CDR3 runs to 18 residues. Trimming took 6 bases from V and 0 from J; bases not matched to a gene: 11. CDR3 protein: CASSLKGTASSYNSPLHF. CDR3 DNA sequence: TGTGCCAGCAGTCTGAAGGGGACAGCGAGCTCCTATAATTCACCCCTCCACTTT. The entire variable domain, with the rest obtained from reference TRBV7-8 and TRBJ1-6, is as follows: GAGVSQSPRYKVAKRGQDVALRCDPISGHVSLFWYQQALGQGPEFLTYFQNEAQLDKSGLPSDRFFAERPEGSVSTLKIQRTQQEDSAVYLCASSLKGTASSYNSPLHFGNGTRLTVT.

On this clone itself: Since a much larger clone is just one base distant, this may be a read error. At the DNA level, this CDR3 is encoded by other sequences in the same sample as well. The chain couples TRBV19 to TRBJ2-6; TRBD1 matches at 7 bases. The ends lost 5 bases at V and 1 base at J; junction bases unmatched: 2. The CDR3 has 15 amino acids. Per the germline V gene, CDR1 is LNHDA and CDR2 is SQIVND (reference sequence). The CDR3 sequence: CASSEQGSGANVLTF. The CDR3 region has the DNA TGTGCCAGTAGTGAACAGGGGTCTGGGGCCAACGTCCTGACTTTC.

This chain's CDR3 is CASSFGLAGSADTQYF. CDR3 sequence (DNA): TGTGCCAGCAGCTTCGGACTAGCGGGGAGTGCGGATACGCAGTATTTT. This chain joins TRBV11-3 and TRBJ2-3; 12 bases line up with TRBD2. Germline loops: CDR1 SGHNT, CDR2 YENEEA. The CDR3 is made up of 16 amino acids. Unmatched junction bases numbered 7, after V lost 3 bases and J lost 6 bases.

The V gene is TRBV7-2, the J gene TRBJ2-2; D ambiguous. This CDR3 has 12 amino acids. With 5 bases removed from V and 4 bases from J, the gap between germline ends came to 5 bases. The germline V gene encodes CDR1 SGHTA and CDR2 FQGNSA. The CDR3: CASSASTGELFF. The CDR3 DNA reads TGTGCCAGCAGCGCGAGCACCGGGGAGCTGTTTTTT.

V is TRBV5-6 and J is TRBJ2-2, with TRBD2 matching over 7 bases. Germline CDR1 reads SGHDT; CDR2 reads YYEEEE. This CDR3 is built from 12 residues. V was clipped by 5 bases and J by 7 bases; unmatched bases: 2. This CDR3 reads CASRAGVGELFF. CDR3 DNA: TGTGCCAGCAGGGCGGGGGTCGGGGAGCTGTTTTTT.